The next 20 T cell receptor beta chains were all read from a single sample in a study of T cells in Graves' hyperthyroidism and ophthalmopathy. From RNA transcripts, TCR beta CDR3 regions were amplified. HTBI primers were employed in a first-round RT-PCR of the TCR CDR3. Via MiXCR, TCRdb re-called the multiplex PCR reads, giving one row per CDR3 protein. The table has around 440,000 distinct CDR3 sequences, more than 15% seen once. Sequenced material: blood. The receptors were gathered from a woman younger than 30 with Graves' hyperthyroidism.

There are many counts of this clonotype. The V gene is TRBV15, the J gene TRBJ2-6, with D uncertain. From germline, CDR1 is LNHNV and CDR2 YYDKDF (reference sequence). This CDR3 contains 15 residues. V was pared by 8 bases and J by 2 bases, with 13 bases between. CDR3: CATSGGGAGANVLTF. CDR3 bases: TGTGCCACCTCGGGCGGTGGTGCTGGGGCCAACGTCCTGACTTTC.

This clonotype showed up many times. The chain uses TRBV10-3 and TRBJ2-7; TRBD2 is a possible D gene (7 bases). Germline assignment: CDR1 ENHRY and CDR2 SYGVKD. CDR3 length: 16 residues. With 6 bases removed from V and 0 bases from J, the gap between germline ends came to 18 bases. The CDR3 reads CAISYAGGGLSYEQYF. CDR3 sequence (DNA): TGTGCCATCAGCTACGCTGGCGGGGGCCTCTCCTACGAGCAGTACTTC.

The chain joins TRBV19 to TRBJ2-7, with 7 bases aligning to TRBD1. This CDR3 spans 14 amino acids. J gave up 6 bases and V 5 bases, and 10 bases lay outside the gene matches. The V gene's germline CDR1 is LNHDA and CDR2 SQIVND (reference sequence). The CDR3 reads CASSLQGNRVEQYF. The DNA for the CDR3 is TGTGCCAGTAGTTTACAGGGGAATAGGGTCGAGCAGTACTTC.

V and J are TRBV6-5 and TRBJ2-7; 7 nucleotides align to TRBD1. Trimming removed 0 bases from V and 3 bases from J; junction bases left unmatched: 14. The germline CDR1 and CDR2 sequences are MNHEY and SVGAGI. The CDR3 loop spans 18 amino acids. The CDR3 bases are TGTGCCAGCAGTTACTCGATGATTGTAGGGACAGCCCTCTACGAGCAGTACTTC. Protein: CASSYSMIVGTALYEQYF.

In its sample, this clonotype was seen many times. The genes are TRBV10-3 and TRBJ1-4; the D is unclear. V lost 3 bases, J lost 8 bases, and 7 bases lay in between. The CDR3 is 12 amino acids. From germline, CDR1 is ENHRY and CDR2 SYGVKD. The CDR3 sequence: CAISDTEEKLFF. The CDR3 region has the DNA TGTGCCATCAGTGATACAGAGGAAAAACTGTTTTTT.

The sample holds many counts of this clonotype. This chain links TRBV7-8 with TRBJ2-5, with 8 bases matching TRBD1. After removal of 5 bases from V and 5 bases from J, the junction contained 13 bases not matched to a gene. Germline V gene lookup returns CDR1 SGHVS and CDR2 FQNEAQ. The CDR3 is made up of 16 amino acids. CDR3 sequence: CASSGRDRQSVETQYF. DNA for the CDR3: TGTGCCAGCAGCGGACGGGACAGGCAAAGTGTGGAGACCCAGTACTTC.

This clonotype appeared many times. The chain has TRBV3-1 and TRBJ1-1, with TRBD1 identical over 11 bases. V shed 1 base, J shed 5 bases, and the junction held 3 bases outside the gene matches. CDR3 length equals 15 residues. Per germline, CDR1 LGHDT and CDR2 YNNKEL (reference sequence). The CDR3 spells CASSQGGTGGTEAFF. CDR3 bases: TGTGCCAGCAGCCAAGGTGGGACAGGGGGGACTGAAGCTTTCTTT.

This clonotype has at least ten counts. The rearrangement joins TRBV30 to TRBJ2-3; D may match TRBD1 or TRBD2 (5 bases each). CDR3 length: 15 residues. Between the trimmed V and J ends, which lost 0 bases and 0 bases, there was a span of 10 bases. Germline V gives CDR1 GTSNPN, CDR2 SVGIG (reference sequence). The CDR3 loop is CAWSVTGASTDTQYF. The CDR3 DNA is TGTGCCTGGAGTGTAACCGGGGCAAGCACAGATACGCAGTATTTT. Full variable domain (remainder filled in from reference TRBV30 and TRBJ2-3): SQTIHQWPATLVQPVGSPLSLECTVEGTSNPNLYWYRQAAGRGLQLLFYSVGIGQISSEVPQNLSASRPQDRQFILSSKKLLLSDSGFYLCAWSVTGASTDTQYFGPGTRLTVL.

Many counts were recorded for this clonotype. This rearrangement joins TRBV11-2 to TRBJ2-7; D is perhaps TRBD2 (5 bases). This CDR3 has 16 residues. Per the germline V gene, CDR1 is SGHAT and CDR2 is FQNNGV. V was shortened by 5 bases and J by 4 bases, with 21 bases between the two germline ends. The DNA of the CDR3 is TGTGCCAGCAGCCCCGCCGGGTCGCGGGTTTGGTACGAGCAGTACTTC. Protein sequence: CASSPAGSRVWYEQYF.

The chain joins TRBV24-1 to TRBJ2-1; 7 bases fit TRBD1. The junction had 10 bases not matched to a gene; V was cut back by 3 bases and J by 3 bases. The germline V gene has CDR1 KGHDR and CDR2 SFDVKD. CDR3 length equals 17 residues. CDR3 residues: CATSDPTLTGLYNEQFF. The DNA of the CDR3 is TGTGCCACCAGTGATCCAACCCTGACAGGGCTCTACAATGAGCAGTTCTTC.

This clonotype has just a few counts. The chain recombines TRBV27 with TRBJ2-1; D is tentatively TRBD1 or TRBD2 (6 bases each). The length of the CDR3 is 17 residues. The V gene lost 2 bases and the J gene lost 3 bases, with 17 bases spanning the gap. Germline-derived CDR1 and CDR2 are MNHEY and SMNVEV (reference sequence). The CDR3 here is CASSLNTLGGLYNEQFF. The CDR3 region has the DNA TGTGCCAGCAGTTTAAACACCCTAGGGGGGCTCTACAATGAGCAGTTCTTC.

This clonotype was observed many times. The V and J genes are TRBV4-2 and TRBJ2-2; 8 nucleotides line up with TRBD2. CDR3 length: 16 residues. J was trimmed by 0 bases and V by 4 bases; bases with no gene match: 4. The germline gives CDR1 LGHNA, CDR2 YNFKEQ. The CDR3 DNA is TGTGCCAGCAGCCCGGAACTAGCGGCGAACACCGGGGAGCTGTTTTTT. This sequence encodes CASSPELAANTGELFF.

The genes are TRBV6-1 and TRBJ1-5; D unclear. V dropped 7 bases and J dropped 3 bases, with 7 bases sitting between them. This CDR3 has 12 amino acids. CDR1 and CDR2 (germline): MNHNS, SASEGT. This chain's CDR3 is CASKYNNQPQHF. CDR3 coding DNA: TGTGCCAGCAAATATAACAATCAGCCCCAGCATTTT.

This clonotype has at least ten counts. The chain combines TRBV12-3 or TRBV12-4 with TRBJ2-1, with D maybe TRBD2 (5 bases). The ends were cut back, 3 bases at V and 5 bases at J, with 14 bases in the middle. CDR3 size: 15 residues. CDR3 protein: CASSFGVPQNNEQFF. The CDR3 region has the DNA TGTGCCAGCAGTTTCGGGGTCCCCCAAAACAATGAGCAGTTCTTC.

This CDR3 reads CASSQTLGGGGSEAFF. As DNA, the CDR3 is TGTGCCAGCAGCCAAACACTCGGGGGTGGAGGGTCTGAAGCTTTCTTT. This chain links TRBV4-2 with TRBJ1-1, with D possibly matching TRBD1 (5 bases). The V gene's germline CDR1 is LGHNA and CDR2 YNFKEQ. V dropped 2 bases and J dropped 6 bases, with 19 bases sitting between them. This CDR3 is 16 amino acids long.

V is TRBV5-1 and J is TRBJ2-3; D is possibly TRBD2 (6 bases). V shed 4 bases and J shed 1 base, with 16 bases lying between them. This CDR3 is 16 amino acids long. CDR1 SGHRS and CDR2 YFSETQ come from the germline V gene. The CDR3 DNA is TGCGCCAGCAGCCGGGGGTGGGGAGACCGCACAGATACGCAGTATTTT. The encoded protein is CASSRGWGDRTDTQYF.

This rearrangement joins TRBV27 to TRBJ2-1, with TRBD2 matching over 15 bases. Germline CDR1 and CDR2: MNHEY and SMNVEV (reference sequence). V lost 3 bases to trimming and J lost 9 bases; unmatched junction nucleotides: 3. The length of the CDR3 is 15 residues. The CDR3 sequence is CASSFGTSGRSEQFF. In DNA form, the CDR3 reads TGTGCCAGCAGTTTTGGGACTAGCGGGAGGTCTGAGCAGTTCTTC.

The V gene is TRBV2, the J gene TRBJ2-3; possible D gene TRBD2, 5 bases. The CDR3 spans 14 residues. The V gene's germline CDR1 is SNHLY and CDR2 FYNNEI. Between the trimmed V and J ends, which lost 0 bases and 2 bases, there was a span of 6 bases. CDR3 loop: CASSEAGATDTQYF. Here the CDR3 DNA reads TGTGCCAGCAGTGAAGCGGGAGCCACAGATACGCAGTATTTT.

The V and J genes are TRBV4-2 and TRBJ2-3, with 7 bases that match TRBD2. Trimming at V came to 0 bases and at J to 1 base, leaving 13 bases not matched to a gene. Per germline, CDR1 LGHNA and CDR2 YNFKEQ. The CDR3 is 19 amino acids. The CDR3 DNA is TGTGCCAGCAGCCAAGAGGCCCCGCGGGGGTTGTCGGGCACAGATACGCAGTATTTT. It specifies CASSQEAPRGLSGTDTQYF.

There are many counts of this clonotype. The rearrangement links TRBV11-2 to TRBJ2-7; TRBD1 or TRBD2 may be the D gene (5 bases each). Trimming shortened V by 7 bases and J by 7 bases, and 14 bases separated the two germline ends. Germline-derived CDR1 and CDR2 are SGHAT and FQNNGV. CDR3 size: 12 residues. Written as DNA, the CDR3 is TGTGCCAGCAACCCACGATGGGGGGAGCAGTACTTC. It codes for CASNPRWGEQYF.